This note documents a single TCR beta chain sequence. The data were produced by immunoSEQ multiplex PCR, yet TCRdb's version contains in-frame clones alone and is incomplete. This sample has 55,000 to 85,000 clones, with about 97% found just once. The data belong to a study of technical replicates of blood from several donors. Germline loops: CDR1 GTSNPN, CDR2 SVGIG (reference sequence). This CDR3 region has 13 residues. V gave up 4 bases and J gave up 5 bases, with 12 bases separating them. The specimen sequenced was T cells isolated from PBMCs. The rearrangement uses TRBV30 and TRBJ1-5; D is uncertain. The sequence was obtained from a human donor in good health. The CDR3 sequence: CAWNVAEDQPQHF. The CDR3 DNA reads TGTGCCTGGAATGTGGCAGAAGATCAGCCCCAGCATTTT.